This passage covers 20 T cell receptor beta chains from one sample sequenced in a study of cytomegalovirus exposure and HLA in healthy donors. A multiplex PCR was run with 60 Vbeta primers and 13 Jbeta primers. Sequenced by immunoSEQ multiplex PCR; TCRdb stores in-frame clones only, minus some. This table holds around 90,000 clones, 81% found once. Sequencing used PBMCs. All receptors come from a human donor in good health.

Note on this clone: Other DNA sequences from this sample encode an identical CDR3 as well. The CDR3 DNA follows: TGCGCCAGCAGCTTGGGAGGCAATGAGCAGTTCTTC. Amino acid sequence: CASSLGGNEQFF. V is TRBV5-1 and J is TRBJ2-1, with D hard to call. The CDR3 runs 12 residues. The V end lost 0 bases, the J end lost 6 bases, and 4 bases lay between the germline ends. CDR1 is SGHRS, CDR2 YFSETQ, per germline.

The V call is TRBV25-1, the J call TRBJ1-1, with D possibly TRBD1 on 5 matching bases. The germline CDR1 and CDR2 sequences are MGHDK and SYGVNS. V was pared by 2 bases and J by 5 bases, with 15 bases between. This CDR3 contains 15 residues. The DNA for the CDR3 is TGTGCCAGCAGTGAACCGGCGGCAGGGAGGACTGAAGCTTTCTTT. It translates to CASSEPAAGRTEAFF.

CDR3 sequence reads: CASSPRGGFGGNTIYF. The DNA of the CDR3 is TGTGCCAGCAGCCCGAGGGGGGGGTTCGGAGGAAACACCATATATTTT. The chain has TRBV7-2 and TRBJ1-3, with D perhaps TRBD1 (6 bases). CDR3 length: 16 amino acids. Germline-derived CDR1 and CDR2 are SGHTA and FQGNSA. With 5 bases removed from V and 4 bases from J, the gap between germline ends came to 18 bases.

The chain is built from TRBV27 and TRBJ2-7; TRBD2 agrees at 7 bases. The germline gives CDR1 MNHEY, CDR2 SMNVEV (reference sequence). The CDR3 is 14 residues long. With V trimmed by 2 bases and J by 7 bases, 8 bases remained unmatched. The CDR3: CASSLGGGSSEQYF. For the CDR3, the DNA is TGTGCCAGCAGTTTAGGCGGGGGATCCTCGGAGCAGTACTTC.

This clone was recorded only once. The chain combines TRBV5-1 with TRBJ2-6; D is perhaps TRBD1 (6 bases). This CDR3 contains 16 residues. V lost 1 base and J 4 bases, leaving 12 bases between the germline ends. The germline CDR1 and CDR2 sequences are SGHRS and YFSETQ. This CDR3 is CASSLSTGSGANVLTF. The CDR3 DNA reads as TGCGCCAGCAGCTTGTCCACAGGGAGCGGGGCCAACGTCCTGACTTTC.

The rearrangement uses TRBV9 and TRBJ1-6; D call uncertain. CDR3 size: 15 residues. Trimming left V 4 bases short and J 2 bases short, with 10 bases between. Germline loops: CDR1 SGDLS, CDR2 YYNGEE. This CDR3 reads CASSREGTYNSPLHF. CDR3 sequence (DNA): TGTGCCAGCAGCAGGGAGGGAACCTATAATTCACCCCTCCACTTT.

This chain connects TRBV7-2 to TRBJ2-1; TRBD2 agrees at 9 bases. Trimming removed 5 bases from V and 7 bases from J; junction bases left unmatched: 6. Germline CDR1 and CDR2: SGHTA and FQGNSA. This CDR3 comprises 14 residues. The chain's CDR3 is CASSTSGGSNEQFF. In DNA, the CDR3 is TGTGCCAGCAGCACAAGCGGGGGGTCAAATGAGCAGTTCTTC.

The V call is TRBV6-5, the J call TRBJ1-1; a possible D gene is TRBD1 (6 bases). CDR3 length: 16 residues. Per germline, CDR1 MNHEY and CDR2 SVGAGI. The V gene lost 0 bases and the J gene lost 5 bases, with 16 bases spanning the gap. The CDR3 sequence: CASSYSPGAVGTEAFF. The CDR3 DNA reads TGTGCCAGCAGTTACTCGCCAGGGGCGGTAGGGACTGAAGCTTTCTTT.

This clone was seen only a few times. V is TRBV28 and J is TRBJ1-5; D possibly corresponds to TRBD1 (6 bases). V gave up 7 bases and J gave up 0 bases, with 13 bases separating them. Germline V gives CDR1 MDHEN, CDR2 SYDVKM. CDR3 length: 15 residues. The CDR3 bases are TGTGCCAGCACAGGACAGTCCAATAGCAATCAGCCCCAGCATTTT. It specifies CASTGQSNSNQPQHF.

This clone was seen a few times. The chain employs TRBV25-1 and TRBJ2-7; D not certain. CDR1 and CDR2 from the germline V gene are MGHDK and SYGVNS. The CDR3 has 13 residues. The germline V and J ends were trimmed by 5 bases and 0 bases, with 8 bases remaining between them. The CDR3 nucleotides read TGTGCCAGCAGTTCCAATAGCTCCTACGAGCAGTACTTC. Translated, it gives CASSSNSSYEQYF.

The chain uses TRBV23-1 and TRBJ1-2, with D perhaps matching TRBD1 (6 bases). TRBV23-1 is classed as an ORF, of uncertain function. Trimming removed 0 bases from V and 4 bases from J, with 12 bases in between. This CDR3 contains 15 residues. CDR3 bases: TGCGCCAGCAGTCAATCATGGGACAACCCCTATGGCTACACCTTC. Its translation: CASSQSWDNPYGYTF.

V is TRBV5-4 and J is TRBJ1-5, with unresolved D. Trimming took off 4 bases at V and 3 bases at J, with 14 bases between the two ends. The germline V gene has CDR1 SGHNT and CDR2 YYREEE (reference sequence). The CDR3 length is 15 residues. The CDR3 region has the DNA TGTGCCAGCAGCGTGGGAGGTCAGCACAATCAGCCCCAGCATTTT. Its protein is CASSVGGQHNQPQHF.

This rearrangement joins TRBV2 to TRBJ2-3; 16 positions agree with TRBD2. The CDR3 has 19 amino acids. V dropped 7 bases and J dropped 3; count of bases not matched to a gene: 13. Germline CDR1 and CDR2: SNHLY and FYNNEI. For the CDR3, the DNA is TGTGCCAGCAATCCTTCGGGACTAGCGGGGGGGCGGGGAACAGATACGCAGTATTTT. Translated: CASNPSGLAGGRGTDTQYF. The variable domain in full, completed from reference TRBV2 and TRBJ2-3, reads EPEVTQTPSHQVTQMGQEVILRCVPISNHLYFYWYRQILGQKVEFLVSFYNNEISEKSEIFDDQFSVERPDGSNFTLKIRSTKLEDSAMYFCASNPSGLAGGRGTDTQYFGPGTRLTVL.

This chain uses TRBV18 with TRBJ1-2; the D is unclear. The CDR3 has 15 residues. Germline V lookup: CDR1 KGHSH, CDR2 LQKENI. V was clipped by 6 bases and J by 4 bases, with 18 bases between them. CDR3 sequence: CASSPVEGEGYGYTF. The CDR3 bases are TGTGCCAGCTCCCCGGTTGAGGGCGAGGGCTATGGCTACACCTTC. The entire variable domain, with the rest obtained from reference TRBV18 and TRBJ1-2, is as follows: NAGVMQNPRHLVRRRGQEARLRCSPMKGHSHVYWYRQLPEEGLKFMVYLQKENIIDESGMPKERFSAEFPKEGPSILRIQQVVRGDSAAYFCASSPVEGEGYGYTFGSGTRLTVV.

This rearrangement joins TRBV11-1 to TRBJ1-1; the D gene is possibly TRBD1 (5 bases). CDR3 length: 15 residues. With 6 bases removed from V and 1 base from J, the gap between germline ends came to 15 bases. The germline gives CDR1 SGHAT, CDR2 FQDESV (reference sequence). CDR3 nucleotide sequence: TGTGCCAGCAGATATGGCCTTAGGGGGAACACTGAAGCTTTCTTT. It specifies CASRYGLRGNTEAFF.

This chain joins TRBV7-3 and TRBJ2-1; 7 positions match TRBD2. Germline V gives CDR1 SGHTA, CDR2 FQGTGA. The J segment lost 3 bases and the V segment lost 2 bases, leaving 4 bases of the junction unmatched. CDR3 size: 15 residues. The CDR3 protein is CASSLSAGNYNEQFF. CDR3 coding DNA: TGTGCCAGCAGCTTATCAGCGGGAAACTACAATGAGCAGTTCTTC.

The genes are TRBV9 and TRBJ2-2, with no clear D. Between the trimmed V and J ends, which lost 3 bases and 3 bases, there was a span of 3 bases. This CDR3 has 12 residues. Germline loops: CDR1 SGDLS, CDR2 YYNGEE. The CDR3 protein is CASSAYTGELFF. CDR3 sequence (DNA): TGTGCCAGCAGCGCCTACACCGGGGAGCTGTTTTTT.

The V call is TRBV10-3, the J call TRBJ2-7, with D possibly matching TRBD1 (6 bases). V lost 11 bases and J lost 2, with 19 bases in between. CDR3 length: 14 residues. Germline V gene lookup returns CDR1 ENHRY and CDR2 SYGVKD. The CDR3 nucleotides are TGTGCCTCCCGGGTCGACAGGAACCCCTACGAGCAGTACTTC. This gives the protein CASRVDRNPYEQYF.

This clone was counted once. The genes are TRBV5-3 and TRBJ1-1; 7 nucleotides line up with TRBD1. TRBV5-3 qualifies as an ORF whose function is uncertain. V trimming: 4 bases; J trimming: 2 bases; junction bases outside the gene matches: 11. The CDR3 has 16 amino acids. CDR3 region: CARSEGTEVRNTEAFF. The CDR3 DNA is TGTGCCAGAAGCGAGGGGACAGAGGTCCGCAACACTGAAGCTTTCTTT.

The chain is built from TRBV18 and TRBJ2-7, with TRBD1 matching over 8 bases. Germline lookup yields CDR1 KGHSH and CDR2 LQKENI. This CDR3 has 16 amino acids. The J segment lost 1 base and the V segment lost 5 bases, leaving 10 bases of the junction unmatched. CDR3 sequence: CASSATQGARSYEQYF. The DNA for the CDR3 is TGTGCCAGCTCAGCTACCCAGGGGGCGCGGTCCTACGAGCAGTACTTC.